These 14 T cell receptor beta chains share one sample of origin, sequenced in a study of CD8 T cell repertoires and HIV-1 epitope variants. Produced via immunoSEQ multiplex PCR; TCRdb's table is partial and in-frame only. The sample contains roughly 1,800 clones, approximately 70% of which appear only once. The antigens these receptors bind are not known. Sequencing input: cultured CD8+ T cells derived from PBMCs. These receptors were collected from a male donor with HIV.

This clone has a handful of counts. The chain uses TRBV4-1 and TRBJ2-7; D unclear. Germline values: CDR1 MGHRA, CDR2 YSYEKL. The CDR3 is 13 residues long. With 4 bases removed from V and 3 bases from J, the gap between germline ends came to 10 bases. This chain's CDR3 is CASSRILDYEQYF. Written as DNA, the CDR3 is TGCGCCAGCAGCCGTATACTCGACTACGAGCAGTACTTC.

The V gene is TRBV6-1, the J gene TRBJ2-5; TRBD2 matches 10 bases. The CDR3 contains 16 residues. In germline, CDR1 is MNHNS, CDR2 SASEGT. The V segment lost 2 bases and the J segment 9 bases; nucleotides outside the gene matches: 12. The CDR3 DNA reads as TGTGCCAGCAGTGAATATAGAACTAGCGGGGACGGGGCCCAGTACTTC. Translation gives CASSEYRTSGDGAQYF.

A single count supports this clone. The chain couples TRBV25-1 to TRBJ2-1, with 8 bases aligning to TRBD2. Germline V gives CDR1 MGHDK, CDR2 SYGVNS. The CDR3 length is 16 residues. V was pared by 6 bases and J by 1 base, with 8 bases of the junction left unmatched. The CDR3 DNA is TGTGCCAGCAGCAAACCGGGACTAGGGTCCTACAATGAGCAGTTCTTC. Translating it yields CASSKPGLGSYNEQFF.

By frequency in the sample, this clone is large. The rearrangement joins TRBV7-9 to TRBJ2-7; the D gene is possibly TRBD2 (6 bases). The V gene's germline CDR1 is SEHNR and CDR2 FQNEAQ (reference sequence). This CDR3 contains 12 residues. V was shortened by 2 bases and J by 6 bases, with 8 bases between the two germline ends. CDR3 loop: CASSLRAGEQYF. CDR3 in DNA: TGTGCCAGCAGCTTACGAGCGGGCGAGCAGTACTTC.

This clone has a single count. V is TRBV30 and J is TRBJ2-5; 9 bases are shared with TRBD1. J lost 5 bases, V lost 5 bases, and 6 bases had no gene match. Germline V gene sequence: CDR1 GTSNPN, CDR2 SVGIG (reference sequence). This CDR3 contains 13 residues. CDR3 DNA sequence: TGTGCCTGGCAGGACAGGGGCGGGGAGACCCAGTACTTC. Its protein product is CAWQDRGGETQYF.

The chain employs TRBV7-3 and TRBJ1-2; TRBD1 matches at 9 bases. This CDR3 spans 13 amino acids. Germline V gene data show CDR1 as SGHTA and CDR2 as FQGTGA. V trimming: 5 bases; J trimming: 6 bases; junction bases outside the gene matches: 4. CDR3 region: CASSQTGGDGYTF. The CDR3 DNA reads as TGTGCCAGCAGCCAAACAGGGGGCGATGGCTACACCTTC.

This clone is judged large. The V call is TRBV4-3, the J call TRBJ1-1; maybe TRBD1 (5 bases). Germline V gives CDR1 LGHNA, CDR2 YSLEER. Trimming left V 0 bases short and J 1 base short, with 12 bases between. This CDR3 has 16 amino acids. The CDR3 is CASSQDVGQGNTEAFF. The CDR3 nucleotides read TGCGCCAGCAGCCAAGATGTTGGGCAGGGGAACACTGAAGCTTTCTTT.

This clone showed up just a few times. J is TRBJ2-5 and V is TRBV28, with D unclear. The CDR3 is 15 residues long. Trimming removed 4 bases from V and 0 bases from J, with 12 bases in between. Germline CDR1 MDHEN, CDR2 SYDVKM. The CDR3 reads CASSSVDRDQETQYF. DNA for the CDR3: TGTGCCAGCAGTTCCGTCGACCGAGACCAAGAGACCCAGTACTTC. The full variable domain, its missing parts supplied by reference TRBV28 and TRBJ2-5, is DVKVTQSSRYLVKRTGEKVFLECVQDMDHENMFWYRQDPGLGLRLIYFSYDVKMKEKGDIPEGYSVSREKKERFSLILESASTNQTSMYLCASSSVDRDQETQYFGPGTRLLVL.

This clone was seen only a few times. The V and J genes are TRBV7-3 and TRBJ1-5; no clear D gene. Trimming pared 6 bases from V and 7 bases from J, leaving 13 bases between. This CDR3 is 13 amino acids long. Germline CDR1 is SGHTA and CDR2 is FQGTGA. The CDR3 sequence is CASSSGPGQPQHF. The CDR3, as DNA: TGTGCCAGCAGTTCAGGTCCTGGGCAGCCCCAGCATTTT.

J is TRBJ2-5 and V is TRBV28, with D perhaps being TRBD1 or TRBD2 (5 bases each). V dropped 1 base and J dropped 10 bases, with 16 bases sitting between them. The CDR3 length is 14 residues. Germline CDR1 is MDHEN and CDR2 is SYDVKM. CDR3 DNA sequence: TGTGCCAGCAGTTTATCCGGGGCCTCATGGGGCCAGTACTTC. Translating gives CASSLSGASWGQYF.

The chain has TRBV28 and TRBJ2-3, with 12 bases fitting TRBD2. Germline V lookup: CDR1 MDHEN, CDR2 SYDVKM. CDR3 length: 15 residues. Losses at the gene ends were 6 bases for V and 4 bases for J; bases not matched to a gene: 5. Here the CDR3 DNA reads TGTGCCAGCAGGCCACTAGCGGGAGGCGCAGATACGCAGTATTTT. It is translated as CASRPLAGGADTQYF.

CDR3 bases: TGTGCCAGCAGCCGGTGGGGCGGTAAGGAGAAGGCGAACGAGCAGTACTTC. Translated: CASSRWGGKEKANEQYF. This chain uses TRBV5-6 with TRBJ2-7; TRBD1 might be the D (5 bases). Trimming stripped 4 bases from V and 5 bases from J, with 25 bases between. Germline assignment: CDR1 SGHDT and CDR2 YYEEEE. The CDR3 runs to 17 residues.

This chain joins TRBV7-3 and TRBJ2-2; D perhaps matches TRBD2 (6 bases). CDR1 is SGHTA, CDR2 FQGTGA, per germline. Trimming took off 6 bases at V and 2 bases at J, with 13 bases between the two ends. The CDR3 extends over 15 amino acids. The CDR3 bases are TGTGCCAGCAGTCTTAGCGGCGCCAACACCGGGGAGCTGTTTTTT. The encoded protein is CASSLSGANTGELFF.

V and J are TRBV14 and TRBJ1-2, with no clear D. The germline V and J ends were trimmed by 0 bases and 5 bases, with 16 bases remaining between them. The CDR3 spans 16 residues. Germline V CDR1 and CDR2: SGHDN, FVKESK. The CDR3 spells CASSQERGSLAYGYTF. The DNA for the CDR3 is TGTGCCAGCAGCCAAGAGAGAGGGTCGCTGGCTTATGGCTACACCTTC.